This entry is about one T cell receptor beta chain. The source of the sample is a study of blood T cell repertoires in COVID-19. Study context: COVID-19 samples collected from the United States, Italy and Spain covered acute and convalescent phases. From T cells, B-cell-depleted T cells, or PBMCs came the material, which was cDNA or gDNA.

As originally analysed: It was from reference gene primer amplification that nucleated cell counts were estimated. Repertoires were generated with immunoSEQ multiplex PCR, while TCRdb's copy carries only in-frame clones and drops some. V and J calls and clone size are given by that table; D and trimming were obtained from the DNA. Found here are 100,000 to 150,000 clones, about 88% of them singletons; the top ten hold 0.95% to 1.5%. Trimming shortened V by 1 base and J by 6 bases, and 12 bases separated the two germline ends. CDR3 size: 14 residues. CDR1 is MNHEY and CDR2 is SVGAGI in the germline V gene.

The sequence was collected from a woman at least 80 years old with acute or convalescent COVID-19. Sequenced sample: peripheral blood. This chain connects TRBV6-5 to TRBJ1-1, with D possibly being TRBD1 (6 bases). DNA for the CDR3: TGTGCCAGCAGTTACTACGGGGGGCTTGCTGAAGCTTTCTTT. Protein: CASSYYGGLAEAFF.